A selection of T cell receptor beta chains follows, all from one sample in a study of human T cells and chemical hapten exposure. TCRdb passed the RACE reads through MiXCR, listing each CDR3 protein once. The table lists about 82,000 distinct CDR3 sequences, 8.5% to 12% of them singletons. Sequencing was performed on whole blood, taken in connection with sensitization to the hapten diphenylcyclopropenone (DPC). These receptors came from a woman in her forties or fifties with alopecia areata. Some clones in this sample may be carry-over from other donors' samples. Both conserved end residues are part of each CDR3. Fields, in order: clone size, V gene, D gene, J gene, CDR3 protein, CDR3 DNA. D genes are given only for firm matches. Size is omitted from some rows. Given values are once, few, many or a class for expanded clones.

size: few; V: TRBV7-9; D: TRBD2; J: TRBJ2-1; CDR3: CASSRLTSGYNEQFF; DNA: TGTGCCAGCAGCCGCTTGACTAGCGGGTACAATGAGCAGTTCTTC
size: few; V: TRBV5-1; D: -; J: TRBJ1-1; CDR3: CASSQGGGDTEAFF; DNA: TGCGCCAGCAGCCAGGGCGGAGGGGACACTGAAGCTTTCTTT
size: many; V: TRBV3-1; D: -; J: TRBJ1-1; CDR3: CASSQREGREAFF; DNA: TGTGCCAGCAGCCAACGGGAGGGAAGGGAGGCTTTCTTT
size: -; V: TRBV20-1; D: TRBD1; J: TRBJ1-1; CDR3: CSARTTGLNTEAFF; DNA: TGCAGTGCTAGGACGACAGGGTTGAACACTGAAGCTTTCTTT
size: -; V: TRBV5-1; D: -; J: TRBJ2-3; CDR3: CASSSDVADTQYF; DNA: TGCGCCAGCAGCTCCGATGTCGCAGATACGCAGTATTTT
size: many; V: TRBV2; D: -; J: TRBJ1-5; CDR3: CASSEAGRQPQHF; DNA: TGTGCCAGCAGTGAAGCAGGGAGGCAGCCCCAGCATTTT
size: many; V: TRBV18; D: -; J: TRBJ2-5; CDR3: CASSPAQGIETQYF; DNA: TGTGCCAGCTCACCAGCGCAGGGGATAGAGACCCAGTACTTC
size: -; V: TRBV9; D: -; J: TRBJ1-1; CDR3: CASSVGAATEAFF; DNA: TGTGCCAGCAGCGTAGGTGCAGCCACTGAAGCTTTCTTT
size: many; V: TRBV6-1; D: -; J: TRBJ1-5; CDR3: CASSEEGVGNQPQHF; DNA: TGTGCCAGCAGTGAAGAAGGTGTGGGCAATCAGCCCCAGCATTTT
size: -; V: TRBV20-1; D: TRBD2; J: TRBJ2-5; CDR3: CSARDLASGRAGETQYF; DNA: TGCAGTGCTAGAGATCTAGCTAGCGGGAGGGCCGGTGAGACCCAGTACTTC
size: many; V: TRBV14; D: -; J: TRBJ2-2; CDR3: CASSQGQGKVGELFF; DNA: TGTGCCAGCAGCCAAGGCCAGGGGAAGGTCGGGGAGCTGTTTTTT
size: medium-sized; V: TRBV29-1; D: -; J: TRBJ2-6; CDR3: CSVSGQSGANVLTF; DNA: TGCAGCGTAAGCGGACAGTCTGGGGCCAACGTCCTGACTTTC
size: many; V: TRBV5-4; D: TRBD2; J: TRBJ2-7; CDR3: CASSRGGTPSYEQYF; DNA: TGTGCCAGCAGCCGGGGGGGGACACCTTCCTACGAGCAGTACTTC
size: -; V: TRBV30; D: -; J: TRBJ1-1; CDR3: CAWSAVTRRANTEAFF; DNA: TGTGCCTGGAGTGCCGTGACGCGACGGGCGAACACTGAAGCTTTCTTT
size: many; V: TRBV20-1; D: TRBD2; J: TRBJ2-1; CDR3: CSAPRTSFANEQFF; DNA: TGCAGTGCTCCCAGGACTAGCTTCGCCAATGAGCAGTTCTTC
size: many; V: TRBV3-1; D: -; J: TRBJ1-1; CDR3: CASSQDLMVGARAFF; DNA: TGTGCCAGCAGCCAAGATTTGATGGTGGGGGCTCGGGCTTTCTTT
size: -; V: TRBV6-5; D: TRBD1; J: TRBJ1-1; CDR3: CASRGTENTEAFF; DNA: TGTGCCAGCAGGGGGACAGAAAACACTGAAGCTTTCTTT
size: many; V: TRBV6-5; D: TRBD1; J: TRBJ1-2; CDR3: CASRDRAFDGYTF; DNA: TGTGCCAGCAGGGACAGGGCGTTCGACGGCTACACCTTC
size: many; V: TRBV18; D: -; J: TRBJ1-5; CDR3: CASSTRPNQAQHF; DNA: TGTGCCAGCTCAACGCGGCCTAACCAGGCCCAGCATTTT
size: -; V: TRBV27; D: -; J: TRBJ1-5; CDR3: CASSLNGGHSPQPQHF; DNA: TGTGCCAGCAGTTTAAACGGTGGGCATTCACCACAGCCCCAGCATTTT
size: few; V: TRBV7-6; D: TRBD1; J: TRBJ2-1; CDR3: CASSWTGGKGEQFF; DNA: TGTGCCAGCAGCTGGACAGGGGGCAAGGGTGAGCAGTTCTTC
size: few; V: TRBV20-1; D: -; J: TRBJ1-5; CDR3: CSAREVLNQPQHF; DNA: TGCAGTGCTAGAGAAGTACTGAATCAGCCCCAGCATTTT
size: -; V: TRBV28; D: TRBD1; J: TRBJ2-4; CDR3: CASSYPTGGLAKNIQYF; DNA: TGTGCCAGCAGTTACCCGACAGGGGGCCTAGCCAAAAACATTCAGTACTTC
size: many; V: TRBV7-2; D: TRBD2; J: TRBJ2-1; CDR3: CASSLDAIVLAGGPGYNEQFF; DNA: TGTGCCAGCAGCTTAGATGCAATCGTGCTAGCGGGAGGGCCGGGGTACAATGAGCAGTTCTTC
size: many; V: TRBV12-3/TRBV12-4; D: -; J: TRBJ2-3; CDR3: CASSSNQGPDTQYF; DNA: TGTGCCAGCAGTTCCAACCAGGGGCCAGATACGCAGTATTTT
size: -; V: TRBV2; D: TRBD1; J: TRBJ1-6; CDR3: CASSPTGRNSPLHF; DNA: TGTGCCAGCAGTCCGACAGGGAGGAATTCACCCCTCCACTTT
size: many; V: TRBV15; D: TRBD2; J: TRBJ2-7; CDR3: CATATSGSYEQYF; DNA: TGTGCCACGGCGACTAGCGGCTCCTACGAGCAGTACTTC
size: many; V: TRBV6-5; D: -; J: TRBJ2-2; CDR3: CASTPGEFAGELFF; DNA: TGTGCCAGCACCCCGGGCGAGTTCGCTGGGGAGCTGTTTTTT
size: few; V: TRBV18; D: TRBD1; J: TRBJ1-1; CDR3: CASSREWDRGNTEAFF; DNA: TGTGCCAGCTCACGGGAATGGGACAGGGGGAACACTGAAGCTTTCTTT
size: many; V: TRBV15; D: -; J: TRBJ2-7; CDR3: CATSRLGGPYEQYF; DNA: TGTGCCACCAGCAGACTAGGAGGGCCCTACGAGCAGTACTTC
size: -; V: TRBV12-3/TRBV12-4; D: TRBD2; J: TRBJ2-1; CDR3: CASSYTLAGGGSYNEQFF; DNA: TGTGCCAGCAGTTACACCCTAGCGGGAGGGGGCTCCTACAATGAGCAGTTCTTC
size: -; V: TRBV5-6; D: -; J: TRBJ1-1; CDR3: CASSSIGATEAFF; DNA: TGTGCCAGCAGCTCGATAGGGGCGACTGAAGCTTTCTTT
size: many; V: TRBV10-2; D: TRBD1; J: TRBJ1-1; CDR3: CASGGPRQGFEAFF; DNA: TGCGCCAGCGGTGGACCCCGACAGGGGTTTGAAGCTTTCTTT
size: few; V: TRBV12-5; D: -; J: TRBJ1-1; CDR3: CASGNPWGEAFF; DNA: TGTGCTAGTGGTAACCCGTGGGGTGAAGCTTTCTTT
size: -; V: TRBV9; D: TRBD2; J: TRBJ2-2; CDR3: CASGSGTSARTGELFF; DNA: TGTGCCAGTGGATCCGGGACTAGCGCCAGAACCGGGGAGCTGTTTTTT
size: -; V: TRBV6-5; D: -; J: TRBJ2-7; CDR3: CASSDSLYEQYF; DNA: TGTGCCAGCAGTGATAGCCTCTACGAGCAGTACTTC
size: -; V: TRBV13; D: -; J: TRBJ1-2; CDR3: CASSFAMDYGYTF; DNA: TGTGCCAGCAGCTTCGCGATGGACTATGGCTACACCTTC
size: -; V: TRBV19; D: -; J: TRBJ2-1; CDR3: CASSIDVGAYNEQFF; DNA: TGTGCCAGTAGTATCGACGTAGGGGCCTACAATGAGCAGTTCTTC
size: few; V: TRBV12-3/TRBV12-4; D: TRBD1; J: TRBJ1-2; CDR3: CASDSRTGLLYGYTF; DNA: TGTGCCAGCGATTCCCGGACAGGGCTCCTCTATGGCTACACCTTC
size: -; V: TRBV12-3/TRBV12-4; D: -; J: TRBJ2-3; CDR3: CASSLRGTSTDTQYF; DNA: TGTGCCAGCAGTTTGAGGGGAACTAGCACAGATACGCAGTATTTT
size: many; V: TRBV4-1; D: -; J: TRBJ1-2; CDR3: CASSRSYSDYGYTF; DNA: TGCGCCAGCAGCCGGTCGTATTCGGACTATGGCTACACCTTC
size: many; V: TRBV11-2; D: -; J: TRBJ1-2; CDR3: CASSLVRGYGYTF; DNA: TGTGCCAGCAGCTTAGTTCGTGGCTATGGCTACACCTTC
size: few; V: TRBV6-6; D: TRBD2; J: TRBJ2-3; CDR3: CASRTGLAVDTQYF; DNA: TGTGCCAGCAGAACCGGACTAGCGGTAGATACGCAGTATTTT
size: many; V: TRBV12-3/TRBV12-4; D: -; J: TRBJ1-6; CDR3: CASSFGLRENSPLHF; DNA: TGTGCCAGCAGTTTTGGCCTCCGGGAGAATTCACCCCTCCACTTT
size: few; V: TRBV20-1; D: -; J: TRBJ2-1; CDR3: CSATKHDEQFF; DNA: TGCAGTGCTACCAAACATGATGAGCAGTTCTTC
size: many; V: TRBV18; D: TRBD2; J: TRBJ2-5; CDR3: CASSPGTSGRETQYF; DNA: TGTGCCAGCTCACCCGGGACTAGCGGGAGAGAGACCCAGTACTTC
size: few; V: TRBV12-5; D: -; J: TRBJ2-7; CDR3: CASGLDTNYEQYF; DNA: TGTGCTAGTGGTTTGGACACCAACTACGAGCAGTACTTC
size: -; V: TRBV11-2; D: -; J: TRBJ2-7; CDR3: CASSPTPGTYEQYF; DNA: TGTGCCAGCAGCCCGACCCCAGGCACCTACGAGCAGTACTTC
size: many; V: TRBV28; D: -; J: TRBJ1-1; CDR3: CASSLPPGLGTEAFF; DNA: TGTGCCAGCAGTCTGCCCCCAGGGCTGGGCACTGAAGCTTTCTTT
size: -; V: TRBV6-2/TRBV6-3; D: -; J: TRBJ2-2; CDR3: CATQGPRPGELFF; DNA: TGTGCCACCCAGGGACCTCGGCCCGGGGAGCTGTTTTTT
size: few; V: TRBV24-1; D: TRBD1; J: TRBJ2-1; CDR3: CATSPGTGGLNEQFF; DNA: TGTGCCACCAGTCCCGGGACAGGGGGCCTCAATGAGCAGTTCTTC
size: -; V: TRBV7-9; D: TRBD1; J: TRBJ2-1; CDR3: CASSSGTGRGVGSYNEQFF; DNA: TGTGCCAGCAGCTCCGGGACAGGGAGGGGTGTAGGCTCCTACAATGAGCAGTTCTTC
size: few; V: TRBV7-8; D: -; J: TRBJ2-1; CDR3: CASSLAVRAEQFF; DNA: TGTGCCAGCAGCTTAGCCGTCAGGGCTGAGCAGTTCTTC